Below, 23 T cell receptor beta chains from the same sample are listed, as sequenced in a study of vaccination and CD4 T cells after COVID-19. These receptors have no known antigen. Sequencing of the DNA from cultured CD4+ T cells was carried out with the Oncomine TCR Beta short-read assay. One entry per CDR3 protein results from TCRdb running MiXCR on the PCR reads. The profile shows 9,100 or so distinct CDR3 sequences, less than 35% of them singletons. Treatment specified: 10-day PBMC culture with coronavirus spike peptide pools or control peptides (ViraFEST assay). Input material: cultured CD4+ T cells from blood. The receptors stem from a human donor with COVID-19.

The chain employs TRBV4-3 and TRBJ2-3; TRBD2 is a possible D gene (6 bases). The CDR3 has 16 amino acids. Per germline, CDR1 LGHNA and CDR2 YSLEER. The V gene lost 1 base and the J gene lost 0 bases, with 11 bases spanning the gap. The CDR3 DNA sequence: TGCGCCAGCAGCCAAGTTCGACTAGTGAGCACAGATACGCAGTATTTT. Translated: CASSQVRLVSTDTQYF.

This rearrangement joins TRBV29-1 to TRBJ1-4; D not certain. This CDR3 region has 12 residues. Germline CDR1 is SQVTM and CDR2 is ANQGSEA. The V and J ends lost 6 bases and 4 bases respectively, with 9 bases between them. DNA of the CDR3: TGCAGCGTGGGTGGTGGTAATGAAAAACTGTTTTTT. Encoded protein: CSVGGGNEKLFF.

This chain links TRBV15 with TRBJ2-7; D remains unclear. The CDR3 is 13 amino acids. Trimming stripped 0 bases from V and 7 bases from J, with 10 bases between. In germline, CDR1 is LNHNV, CDR2 YYDKDF (reference sequence). CDR3 loop: CATSRESLGEQYF. The CDR3 coding sequence is TGTGCCACCAGCAGAGAGTCGCTTGGGGAGCAGTACTTC.

V is TRBV7-2 and J is TRBJ1-4, with a possible D match to TRBD1 (6 bases). The CDR3 extends over 15 amino acids. CDR1 SGHTA and CDR2 FQGNSA come from the germline V gene. The V and J ends lost 5 bases and 4 bases respectively, with 14 bases between them. The CDR3 region is CASSKQGSVNEKLFF. CDR3 coding DNA: TGTGCCAGCAGCAAACAGGGCTCCGTTAATGAAAAACTGTTTTTT.

The CDR3 nucleotides are TGTGCCAGCAGCGGTCTAGCGGGGGTACCCTACGAGCAGTACTTC. Its protein is CASSGLAGVPYEQYF. The rearrangement links TRBV7-2 to TRBJ2-7; 10 bases are shared with TRBD2. Trimming at V came to 5 bases and at J to 2 bases, leaving 6 bases not matched to a gene. CDR1 is SGHTA, CDR2 FQGNSA, per germline. The CDR3 is 15 amino acids. The entire variable domain, with the rest obtained from reference TRBV7-2 and TRBJ2-7, is as follows: GAGVSQSPSNKVTEKGKDVELRCDPISGHTALYWYRQSLGQGLEFLIYFQGNSAPDKSGLPSDRFSAERTGGSVSTLTIQRTQQEDSAVYLCASSGLAGVPYEQYFGPGTRLTVT.

This clonotype was picked up a small number of times. The chain uses TRBV20-1 and TRBJ1-2; unclear D gene. The CDR3 contains 13 residues. Per the germline V gene, CDR1 is DFQATT and CDR2 is SNEGSKA (reference sequence). Trimming took off 5 bases at V and 2 bases at J, with 12 bases between the two ends. This chain's CDR3 is CSAFLQRNYGYTF. The CDR3 coding sequence is TGCAGTGCTTTCCTACAGCGAAACTATGGCTACACCTTC.

The chain combines TRBV6-1 with TRBJ1-4, with no clear D. The CDR3 covers 14 residues. V was pared by 5 bases and J by 1 base, with 8 bases between. CDR1 and CDR2 from the germline V gene are MNHNS and SASEGT. In nucleotides, the CDR3 is TGTGCCAGCAGTAACCGGGAAACTAATGAAAAACTGTTTTTT. Protein: CASSNRETNEKLFF.

In its sample, this clonotype was seen a few times. The genes are TRBV5-4 and TRBJ1-2; D uncertain. This CDR3 has 14 amino acids. Trimming pared 0 bases from V and 4 bases from J, leaving 10 bases between. The germline V gene has CDR1 SGHNT and CDR2 YYREEE (reference sequence). CDR3 sequence reads: CASSLGALAYGYTF. DNA for the CDR3: TGTGCCAGCAGCTTGGGGGCGCTGGCCTATGGCTACACCTTC.

The gene calls are TRBV6-2 or TRBV6-3 and TRBJ2-2, with a weak D call TRBD2 (7 bases). The germline gives CDR1 MNHEY, CDR2 SVGEGT. The ends were cut back, 7 bases at V and 3 bases at J, with 15 bases in the middle. CDR3 length: 15 residues. The CDR3 sequence is CASNQQGGDTGELFF. The CDR3 DNA follows: TGTGCCAGCAACCAACAGGGAGGGGACACCGGGGAGCTGTTTTTT.

This clonotype was detected only a few times. V and J are TRBV10-3 and TRBJ1-1; 9 bases agree with TRBD1. V gave up 6 bases and J gave up 1 base; unmatched junction bases: 6. The CDR3 runs 15 residues. Germline-derived CDR1 and CDR2 are ENHRY and SYGVKD. CDR3 sequence: CAIREQGAGNTEAFF. CDR3 nucleotide sequence: TGTGCCATCAGAGAACAGGGGGCAGGGAACACTGAAGCTTTCTTT.

This clonotype appeared once. The chain uses TRBV6-2 or TRBV6-3 and TRBJ2-1, with D tentatively TRBD2 (7 bases). V lost 6 bases and J 2 bases, leaving 17 bases between the germline ends. Germline V gene data show CDR1 as MNHEY and CDR2 as SVGEGT. CDR3 length: 16 residues. CDR3: CASRPGGRATYNEQFF. The CDR3, as DNA: TGTGCCAGCAGGCCCGGGGGGCGGGCTACCTACAATGAGCAGTTCTTC.

V gene TRBV11-3 combines with J gene TRBJ2-3; 12 bases match TRBD1. CDR1 is SGHNT, CDR2 YENEEA, per germline. The junction had 5 bases not matched to a gene; V was cut back by 3 bases and J by 7 bases. The CDR3 is 15 residues long. CDR3 nucleotides: TGTGCCAGCAGCTTGCCGGGACAGGGGGCACATACGCAGTATTTT. Encoded protein: CASSLPGQGAHTQYF.

The chain links TRBV6-5 to TRBJ1-1; 7 nucleotides match TRBD1. V gave up 1 base and J gave up 3 bases; unmatched junction bases: 2. In germline, CDR1 is MNHEY, CDR2 SVGAGI. This CDR3 region has 14 residues. CDR3 protein: CASSYWQGDTEAFF. The CDR3 DNA is TGTGCCAGCAGTTACTGGCAGGGGGACACTGAAGCTTTCTTT.

The CDR3 DNA reads as TGTGCCAGCACGGCTCTGTCAACAGATACGCAGTATTTT. Translation: CASTALSTDTQYF. The chain combines TRBV6-1 with TRBJ2-3, with D hard to call. Trimming removed 7 bases from V and 3 bases from J, with 11 bases in between. The CDR3 has 13 residues. CDR1 and CDR2 from the germline V gene are MNHNS and SASEGT.

The chain links TRBV6-5 to TRBJ1-1; no clear D gene. The CDR3 extends over 17 amino acids. The germline V gene encodes CDR1 MNHEY and CDR2 SVGAGI. V lost 0 bases, J lost 0 bases, and 14 bases lay in between. For the CDR3, the DNA is TGTGCCAGCAGTTACTCGACGCGGGCGATTATGAACACTGAAGCTTTCTTT. As protein: CASSYSTRAIMNTEAFF.

The CDR3 DNA reads TGTGCCAGCAGTTTGGGCAGGGTGGCCGAGCAGTACTTC. This encodes CASSLGRVAEQYF. The chain combines TRBV12-3 or TRBV12-4 with TRBJ2-7; possible D gene TRBD1, 5 bases. The CDR3 loop spans 13 amino acids. Trimming stripped 3 bases from V and 6 bases from J, with 12 bases between.

This clonotype was observed a handful of times. The J gene is TRBJ2-5, the V gene TRBV2; 10 positions agree with TRBD2. Germline lookup yields CDR1 SNHLY and CDR2 FYNNEI. J was trimmed by 4 bases and V by 3 bases; bases with no gene match: 8. The CDR3 has 16 amino acids. The CDR3 DNA sequence: TGTGCCAGCAGTGACCCACTAGCGGGGAGAGGAGAGACCCAGTACTTC. Translating it yields CASSDPLAGRGETQYF.

This clonotype turned up a few times. The chain recombines TRBV19 with TRBJ1-5, with a possible D match to TRBD1 (5 bases). CDR3 length: 16 amino acids. The germline V gene encodes CDR1 LNHDA and CDR2 SQIVND (reference sequence). Trimming cost V 1 base and J 3 bases, with 13 bases left between them. Here the CDR3 DNA reads TGTGCCAGTAGTATAGCCTCGGGACCGCTCAATCAGCCCCAGCATTTT. Its translation: CASSIASGPLNQPQHF.

The gene calls are TRBV20-1 and TRBJ2-3; D possibly matches TRBD1 or TRBD2 (5 bases each). The V end was cut by 0 bases, the J end by 5 bases, with 15 bases between. Looked up from germline, CDR1 is DFQATT and CDR2 is SNEGSKA (reference sequence). This CDR3 spans 15 amino acids. CDR3 loop: CSARDWGRTKDTQYF. CDR3 DNA sequence: TGCAGTGCTAGAGATTGGGGACGGACAAAAGATACGCAGTATTTT.

This chain uses TRBV6-1 with TRBJ2-2; 7 nucleotides line up with TRBD2. Losses at the gene ends were 7 bases for V and 1 base for J; bases not matched to a gene: 12. This CDR3 is built from 17 residues. The germline V gene has CDR1 MNHNS and CDR2 SASEGT. CDR3: CASTPLGQRENTGELFF. CDR3 DNA: TGTGCCAGCACCCCACTCGGGCAGCGGGAGAACACCGGGGAGCTGTTTTTT.

V and J are TRBV6-4 and TRBJ1-1; maybe TRBD1 (6 bases). Germline lookup yields CDR1 MRHNA and CDR2 SNTAGT. V gave up 5 bases and J gave up 4 bases, with 11 bases separating them. The length of the CDR3 is 13 residues. The CDR3: CASSKGGGTEAFF. In nucleotides, the CDR3 is TGTGCCAGCAGTAAGGGGGGTGGCACTGAAGCTTTCTTT.

The rearrangement joins TRBV6-1 to TRBJ1-2; 9 bases line up with TRBD1. Trimming at V came to 7 bases and at J to 8 bases, leaving 20 bases not matched to a gene. The germline V gene encodes CDR1 MNHNS and CDR2 SASEGT. The CDR3 is 17 amino acids. The CDR3 DNA is TGTGCCAGCACCCCTGGGGATCGACAGGGGGTGAATGTAGGCTACACCTTC. Its protein is CASTPGDRQGVNVGYTF.

The chain carries TRBV10-3 and TRBJ1-1; TRBD1 might be the D (6 bases). CDR1 is ENHRY and CDR2 is SYGVKD in the germline V gene. The length of the CDR3 is 14 residues. The ends were cut back, 5 bases at V and 11 bases at J, with 21 bases in the middle. CDR3 loop: CAISPPWGQGVAFF. The CDR3 DNA is TGTGCCATCAGTCCCCCGTGGGGGCAGGGTGTCGCTTTCTTT.